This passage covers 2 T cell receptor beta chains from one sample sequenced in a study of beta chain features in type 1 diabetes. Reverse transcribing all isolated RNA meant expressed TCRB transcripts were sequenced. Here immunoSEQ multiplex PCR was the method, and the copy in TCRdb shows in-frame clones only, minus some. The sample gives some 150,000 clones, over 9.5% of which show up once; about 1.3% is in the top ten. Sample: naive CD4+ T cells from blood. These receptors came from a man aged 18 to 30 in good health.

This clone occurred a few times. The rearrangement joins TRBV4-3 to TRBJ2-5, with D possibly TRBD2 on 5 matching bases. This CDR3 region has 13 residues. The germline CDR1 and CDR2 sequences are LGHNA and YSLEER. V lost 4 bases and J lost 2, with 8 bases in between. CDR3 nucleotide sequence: TGCGCCAGCAGCCCCGGACTGCAAGAGACCCAGTACTTC. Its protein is CASSPGLQETQYF.

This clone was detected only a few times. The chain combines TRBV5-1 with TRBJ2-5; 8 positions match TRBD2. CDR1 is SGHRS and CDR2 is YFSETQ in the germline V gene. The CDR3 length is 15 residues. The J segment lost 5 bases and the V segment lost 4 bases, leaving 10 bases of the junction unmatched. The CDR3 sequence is CASSPGLALGETQYF. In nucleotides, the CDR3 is TGCGCCAGCAGCCCAGGACTAGCACTCGGGGAGACCCAGTACTTC.